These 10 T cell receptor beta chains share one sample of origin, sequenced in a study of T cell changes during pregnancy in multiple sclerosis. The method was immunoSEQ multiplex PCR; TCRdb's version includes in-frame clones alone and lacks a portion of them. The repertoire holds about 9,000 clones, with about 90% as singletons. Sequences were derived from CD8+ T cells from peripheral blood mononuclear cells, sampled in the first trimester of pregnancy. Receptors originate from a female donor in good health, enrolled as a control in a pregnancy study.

CDR3 residues: CASSPYSTSDEQFF. CDR3 coding DNA: TGTGCCAGCAGCCCTTATTCTACTAGCGACGAGCAGTTCTTC. The chain joins TRBV6-6 to TRBJ2-1; 7 bases agree with TRBD2. Germline V gene data show CDR1 as MNHNY and CDR2 as SVGAGI (reference sequence). V dropped 6 bases and J dropped 10; count of bases not matched to a gene: 12. The CDR3 covers 14 residues.

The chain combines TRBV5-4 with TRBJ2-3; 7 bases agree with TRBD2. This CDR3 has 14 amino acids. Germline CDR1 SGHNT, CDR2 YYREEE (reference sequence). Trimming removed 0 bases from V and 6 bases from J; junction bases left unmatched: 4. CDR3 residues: CASSLGLAGDTQYF. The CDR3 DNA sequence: TGTGCCAGCAGCTTGGGACTAGCCGGGGATACGCAGTATTTT.

In nucleotides, the CDR3 is TGTGCCAGCAGTTTAGGGGACGGGAGCTCCTACGAGCAGTACTTC. Its translation is CASSLGDGSSYEQYF. V gene TRBV27 combines with J gene TRBJ2-7; D is possibly TRBD2 (6 bases). CDR1 is MNHEY, CDR2 SMNVEV, per germline (reference sequence). The CDR3 spans 15 residues. V lost 2 bases and J lost 0, with 11 bases in between.

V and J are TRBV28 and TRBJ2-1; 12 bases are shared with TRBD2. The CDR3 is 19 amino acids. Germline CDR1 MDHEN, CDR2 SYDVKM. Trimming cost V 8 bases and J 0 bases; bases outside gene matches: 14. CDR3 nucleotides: TGTGCCAGCCCCCCGCTCGCGGCTAGCGGGAGGGGCTCCTACAATGAGCAGTTCTTC. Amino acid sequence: CASPPLAASGRGSYNEQFF. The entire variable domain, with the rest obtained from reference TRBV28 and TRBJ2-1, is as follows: DVKVTQSSRYLVKRTGEKVFLECVQDMDHENMFWYRQDPGLGLRLIYFSYDVKMKEKGDIPEGYSVSREKKERFSLILESASTNQTSMYLCASPPLAASGRGSYNEQFFGPGTRLTVL.

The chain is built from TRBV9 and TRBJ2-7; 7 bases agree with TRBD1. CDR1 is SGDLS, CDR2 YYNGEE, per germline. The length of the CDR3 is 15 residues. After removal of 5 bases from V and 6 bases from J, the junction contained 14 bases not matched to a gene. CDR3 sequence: CASSLSPAGGVEQYF. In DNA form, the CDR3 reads TGTGCCAGCAGTCTTTCCCCGGCAGGGGGTGTCGAGCAGTACTTC.

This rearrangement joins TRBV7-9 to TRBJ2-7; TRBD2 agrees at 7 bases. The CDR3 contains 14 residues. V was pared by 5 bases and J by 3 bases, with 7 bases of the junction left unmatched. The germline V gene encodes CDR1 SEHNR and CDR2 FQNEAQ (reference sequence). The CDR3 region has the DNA TGTGCCAGCAGCCTGGGAGGGAAACTCTACGAGCAGTACTTC. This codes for CASSLGGKLYEQYF.

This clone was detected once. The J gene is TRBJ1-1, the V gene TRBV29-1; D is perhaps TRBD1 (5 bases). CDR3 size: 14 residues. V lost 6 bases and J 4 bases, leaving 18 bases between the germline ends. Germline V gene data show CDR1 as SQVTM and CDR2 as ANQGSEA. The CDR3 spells CSVSPGTGGTEAFF. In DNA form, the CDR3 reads TGCAGCGTCTCGCCAGGGACCGGGGGCACTGAAGCTTTCTTT.

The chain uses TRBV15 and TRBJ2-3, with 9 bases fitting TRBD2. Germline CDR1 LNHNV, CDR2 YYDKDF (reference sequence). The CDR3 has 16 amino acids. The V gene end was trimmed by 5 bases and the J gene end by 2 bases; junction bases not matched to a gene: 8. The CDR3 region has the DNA TGTGCCACCAGCTTTGGGGTAGCGGGGGACACAGATACGCAGTATTTT. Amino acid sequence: CATSFGVAGDTDTQYF.

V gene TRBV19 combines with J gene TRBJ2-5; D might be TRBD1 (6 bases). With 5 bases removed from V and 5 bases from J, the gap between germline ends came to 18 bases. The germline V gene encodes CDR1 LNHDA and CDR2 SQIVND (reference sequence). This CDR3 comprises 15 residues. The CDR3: CASSARLGASETQYF. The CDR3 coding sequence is TGTGCCAGTAGTGCAAGGCTGGGGGCCTCGGAGACCCAGTACTTC. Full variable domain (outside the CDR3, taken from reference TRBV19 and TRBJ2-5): DGGITQSPKYLFRKEGQNVTLSCEQNLNHDAMYWYRQDPGQGLRLIYYSQIVNDFQKGDIAEGYSVSREKKESFPLTVTSAQKNPTAFYLCASSARLGASETQYFGPGTRLLVL.

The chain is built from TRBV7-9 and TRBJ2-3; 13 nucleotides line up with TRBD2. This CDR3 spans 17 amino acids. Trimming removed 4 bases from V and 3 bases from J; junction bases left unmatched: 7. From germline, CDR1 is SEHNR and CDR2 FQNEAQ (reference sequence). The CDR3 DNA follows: TGTGCCAGCAGCTACCTAATGGGACTAGCGGGGACAGATACGCAGTATTTT. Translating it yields CASSYLMGLAGTDTQYF.